This T cell receptor beta chain appears in the sequencing data of a study of cytomegalovirus exposure and HLA in healthy donors. The study, taken as a whole, reports: In a later analysis, across HLA loci, associated TCR counts were highest for DRB1, lowest for HLA-C.

Those who donated were healthy bone marrow donors. The PCR made use of 60 Vbeta and 13 Jbeta primers. TCRdb's table, derived via immunoSEQ multiplex PCR, lists solely in-frame clones and lacks some. This sample has roughly 97,000 clones; around 85% occur once, and the top ten carry about 5.5%. Concerning this clone: Its antigen is unidentified.

Looked up from germline, CDR1 is MGHRA and CDR2 is YSYEKL. V lost 2 bases to trimming and J lost 1 base, with 14 bases between them. The CDR3 has 17 amino acids. The TCR was taken from a man aged 35-49 years in good health and CMV-seropositive. The source material was PBMCs. The chain carries TRBV4-1 and TRBJ2-2, with TRBD2 as a possible D gene (6 bases). CDR3 sequence: CASSQRDSILNTGELFF. The CDR3 DNA is TGCGCCAGCAGCCAACGGGACTCGATCCTGAACACCGGGGAGCTGTTTTTT.